What follows are 3 T cell receptor beta chains derived from one specimen sequenced in a study of regulatory T cells in long-lasting Graves disease (TCRdb year 2021). The sample's time point label, decoded: newly diagnosed GD, antithyroid drugs for less than 3 months. RNA was extracted from PBMCs in TRIzol for both TCR sequencing and RNA sequencing. Receptors were amplified or captured by multiplex PCR. Sequencing was performed on an Illumina HiSeq 4000. To build TCR beta libraries, CDR3 regions were amplified by Arm-PCR using iRepertoire HTBI primers. TCRdb trimmed the raw reads at Q25, called clones with MiXCR and kept productive beta chains. Here each entry gathers all rows of one CDR3 protein and keeps the most common genes and DNA. Present in this sample are over 400,000 distinct CDR3 sequences, approximately 14% of which were seen just once. The ten largest clones capture roughly a sixth of the sample.

The same specimen was also included in a second study, on T cells in Graves' hyperthyroidism and ophthalmopathy.

The sequenced sample was peripheral blood mononuclear cells (PBMCs), obtained at new diagnosis, from a patient treated with antithyroid drugs. These receptors were obtained from a woman aged 45-60 years with Graves disease. Donor details come from another sample of the same person, matched by shared clones.

On this clonotype: This may stem from a read error, because a much larger clone lies one nucleotide away. The chain couples TRBV7-8 to TRBJ1-6, with unresolved D. The CDR3 extends over 13 amino acids. Per germline, CDR1 SGHVS and CDR2 FQNEAQ. CDR3 loop: CASSLAGNSPPHF. CDR3 bases: TGTGCCAGCAGCTTAGCGGGTAATTCACCCCCCCACTTT.

The V and J genes are TRBV19 and TRBJ1-1; a weak D match, TRBD1 (5 bases). Germline-derived CDR1 and CDR2 are LNHDA and SQIVND (reference sequence). This CDR3 has 13 residues. Trimming left V 9 bases short and J 6 bases short, with 17 bases between. The CDR3 is CASTSGGDPEAFF. The CDR3 DNA sequence: TGTGCCAGCACAAGTGGAGGGGATCCTGAAGCTTTCTTT.

This chain joins TRBV5-1 and TRBJ1-6; D possibly corresponds to TRBD1 (5 bases). V was pared by 3 bases and J by 12 bases, with 19 bases between. CDR1 is SGHRS and CDR2 is YFSETQ in the germline V gene. The CDR3 is 15 amino acids. The chain's CDR3 is CASSSGHPNGGPLHF. The CDR3 DNA sequence: TGCGCCAGCAGCTCAGGACACCCTAATGGTGGACCCCTCCACTTT.